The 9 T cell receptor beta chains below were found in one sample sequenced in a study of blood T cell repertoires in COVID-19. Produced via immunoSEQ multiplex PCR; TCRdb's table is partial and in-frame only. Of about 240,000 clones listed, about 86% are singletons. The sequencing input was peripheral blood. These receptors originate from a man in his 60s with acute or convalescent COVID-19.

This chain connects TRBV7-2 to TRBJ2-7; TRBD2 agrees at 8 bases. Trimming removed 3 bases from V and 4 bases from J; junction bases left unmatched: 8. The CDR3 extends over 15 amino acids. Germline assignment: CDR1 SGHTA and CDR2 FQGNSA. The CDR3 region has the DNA TGTGCCAGCAGCTTCCCCGGGACTAGGAAGTACGAGCAGTACTTC. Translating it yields CASSFPGTRKYEQYF.

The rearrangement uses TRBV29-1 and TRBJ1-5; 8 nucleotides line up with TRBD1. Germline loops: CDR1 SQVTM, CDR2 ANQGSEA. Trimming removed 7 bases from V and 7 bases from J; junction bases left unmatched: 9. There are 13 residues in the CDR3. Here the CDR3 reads CSAVPGGDQPQHF. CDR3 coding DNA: TGCAGCGCCGTCCCAGGGGGCGACCAGCCCCAGCATTTT. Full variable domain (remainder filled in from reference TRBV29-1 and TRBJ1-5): SAVISQKPSRDICQRGTSLTIQCQVDSQVTMMFWYRQQPGQSLTLIATANQGSEATYESGFVIDKFPISRPNLTFSTLTVSNMSPEDSSIYLCSAVPGGDQPQHFGDGTRLSIL.

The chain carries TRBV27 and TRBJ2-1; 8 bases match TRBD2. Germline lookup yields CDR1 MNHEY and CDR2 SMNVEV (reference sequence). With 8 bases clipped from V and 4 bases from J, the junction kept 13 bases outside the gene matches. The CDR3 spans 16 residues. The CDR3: CASGRGRGTRYNEQFF. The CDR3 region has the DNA TGTGCCAGCGGTAGGGGTAGGGGGACTAGATACAATGAGCAGTTCTTC.

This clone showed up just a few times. DNA of the CDR3: TGCGCCAGCAGCCAACTCGCGATAGGACAGAAGCAAGAGACCCAGTACTTC. It is translated as CASSQLAIGQKQETQYF. V and J are TRBV4-1 and TRBJ2-5, with a tentative D call TRBD1 (6 bases). Deletions cut 2 bases from V and 2 bases from J, with 18 bases between. Germline lookup yields CDR1 MGHRA and CDR2 YSYEKL. This CDR3 is 17 amino acids long.

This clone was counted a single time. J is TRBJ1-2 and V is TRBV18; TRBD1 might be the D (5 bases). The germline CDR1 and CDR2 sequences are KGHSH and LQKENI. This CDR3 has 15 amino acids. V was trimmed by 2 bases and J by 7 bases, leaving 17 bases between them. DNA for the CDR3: TGTGCCAGCTCACCATCGGGACTTGGGGACCGTGGCTACACCTTC. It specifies CASSPSGLGDRGYTF.

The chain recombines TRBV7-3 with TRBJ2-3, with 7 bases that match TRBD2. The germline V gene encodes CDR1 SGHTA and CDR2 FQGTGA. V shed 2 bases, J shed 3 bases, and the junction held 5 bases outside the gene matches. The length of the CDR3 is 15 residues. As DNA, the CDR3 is TGTGCCAGCAGCTTATTGGCGGGAGATACAGATACGCAGTATTTT. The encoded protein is CASSLLAGDTDTQYF.

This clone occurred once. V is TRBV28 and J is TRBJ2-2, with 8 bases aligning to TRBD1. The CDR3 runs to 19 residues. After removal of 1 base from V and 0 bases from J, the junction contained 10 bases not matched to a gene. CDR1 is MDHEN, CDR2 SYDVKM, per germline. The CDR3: CASSLYVRMGQANTGELFF. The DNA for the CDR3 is TGTGCCAGCAGTTTATATGTCCGCATGGGACAGGCGAACACCGGGGAGCTGTTTTTT.

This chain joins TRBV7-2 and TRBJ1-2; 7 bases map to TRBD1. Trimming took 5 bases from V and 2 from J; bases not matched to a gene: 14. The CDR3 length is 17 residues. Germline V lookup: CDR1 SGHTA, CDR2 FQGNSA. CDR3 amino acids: CASSHRSGAGGNYGYTF. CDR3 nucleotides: TGTGCCAGCAGCCATCGTTCGGGGGCAGGGGGAAACTATGGCTACACCTTC. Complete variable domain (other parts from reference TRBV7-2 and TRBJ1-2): GAGVSQSPSNKVTEKGKDVELRCDPISGHTALYWYRQSLGQGLEFLIYFQGNSAPDKSGLPSDRFSAERTGGSVSTLTIQRTQQEDSAVYLCASSHRSGAGGNYGYTFGSGTRLTVV.

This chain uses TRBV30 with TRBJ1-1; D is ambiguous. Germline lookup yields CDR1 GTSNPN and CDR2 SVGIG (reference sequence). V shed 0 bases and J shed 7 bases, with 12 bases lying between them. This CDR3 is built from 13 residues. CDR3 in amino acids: CAWSVSAEVEAFF. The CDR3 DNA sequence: TGTGCCTGGAGTGTATCAGCAGAGGTTGAAGCTTTCTTT.